This T cell receptor beta chain comes out of a study of T cell responses to AZD1222 COVID-19 vaccine. Findings and caveats of the study: Spike-specific TCR breadth and depth rose after two AZD1222 doses. Donor demographics were predominantly white British with a female majority; clonal diversity may be underestimated. Repertoires in all cases were sampled only once the peak T cell response had passed. Dominant CD4 TCR responses targeted spike regions 160-218 and 743-854.

Sequenced by immunoSEQ multiplex PCR; TCRdb stores in-frame clones only, minus some. Counted here are over 150,000 clones, 88% occurring once; the ten biggest clones make up 11%. In regard to this clone: Its target is unknown.

With V trimmed by 1 base and J by 1 base, 4 bases remained unmatched. The germline CDR1 and CDR2 sequences are SGHNT and YYREEE (reference sequence). The CDR3 length is 15 residues. V is TRBV5-4 and J is TRBJ1-2; 7 bases line up with TRBD1. The source of this sequence is an adult who received the AZD1222 COVID-19 vaccine. The sequenced sample was peripheral blood, obtained 28 days after the second AZD1222 dose. The CDR3 sequence is CASSLLRDSNYGYTF. The DNA of the CDR3 is TGTGCCAGCAGCTTGCTCCGGGACAGTAACTATGGCTACACCTTC.